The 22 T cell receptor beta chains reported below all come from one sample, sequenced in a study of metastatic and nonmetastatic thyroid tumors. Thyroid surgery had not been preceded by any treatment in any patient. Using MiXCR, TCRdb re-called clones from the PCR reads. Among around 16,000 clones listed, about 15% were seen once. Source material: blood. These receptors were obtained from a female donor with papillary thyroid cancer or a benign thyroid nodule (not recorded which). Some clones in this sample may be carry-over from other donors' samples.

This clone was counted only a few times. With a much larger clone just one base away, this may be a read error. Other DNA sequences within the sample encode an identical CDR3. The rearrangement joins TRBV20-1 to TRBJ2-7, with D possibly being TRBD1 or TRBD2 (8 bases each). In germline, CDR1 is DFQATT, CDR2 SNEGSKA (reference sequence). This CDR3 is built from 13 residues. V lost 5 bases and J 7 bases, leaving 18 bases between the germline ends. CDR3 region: CSARGGQAREQYF. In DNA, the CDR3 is TGCAGTGCTCGGGGGGGACAGGCACGGGAGCAGTACTTC.

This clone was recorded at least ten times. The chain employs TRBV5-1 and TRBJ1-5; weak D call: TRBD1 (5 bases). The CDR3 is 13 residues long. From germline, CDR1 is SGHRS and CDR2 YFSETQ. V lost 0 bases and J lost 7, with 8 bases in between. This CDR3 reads CASSLEGAQPQHF. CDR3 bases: TGCGCCAGCAGCTTGGAAGGGGCCCAGCCCCAGCATTTT.

CDR3: CASSLAGTIGSKEQYF. The CDR3 DNA is TGTGCCAGCAGCTTAGCGGGGACTATCGGTAGTAAAGAGCAGTACTTC. The chain uses TRBV7-2 and TRBJ2-7; TRBD2 agrees at 7 bases. CDR1 SGHTA and CDR2 FQGNSA come from the germline V gene. This CDR3 is built from 16 residues. The J segment lost 7 bases and the V segment lost 0 bases, leaving 12 bases of the junction unmatched.

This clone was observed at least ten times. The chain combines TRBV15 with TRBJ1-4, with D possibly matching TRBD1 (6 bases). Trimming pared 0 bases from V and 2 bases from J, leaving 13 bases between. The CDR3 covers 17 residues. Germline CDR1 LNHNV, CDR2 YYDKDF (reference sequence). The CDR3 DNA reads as TGTGCCACCAGCAGAGATCCGGGGGCAGCGACTAATGAAAAACTGTTTTTT. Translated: CATSRDPGAATNEKLFF.

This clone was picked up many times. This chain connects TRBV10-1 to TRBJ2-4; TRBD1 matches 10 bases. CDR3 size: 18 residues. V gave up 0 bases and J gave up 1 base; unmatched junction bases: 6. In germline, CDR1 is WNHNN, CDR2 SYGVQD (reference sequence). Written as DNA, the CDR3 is TGCGCCAGCAGTGAGTCCATTGGGGGACAGGGGGCCAAAAACATTCAGTACTTC. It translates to CASSESIGGQGAKNIQYF.

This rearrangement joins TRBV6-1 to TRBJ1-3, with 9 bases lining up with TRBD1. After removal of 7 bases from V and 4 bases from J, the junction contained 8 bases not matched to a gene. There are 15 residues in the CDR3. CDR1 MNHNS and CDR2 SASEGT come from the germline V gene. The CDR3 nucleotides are TGTGCCAGCAAACGGGACAGGGACGTCGGAAACACCATATATTTT. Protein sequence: CASKRDRDVGNTIYF.

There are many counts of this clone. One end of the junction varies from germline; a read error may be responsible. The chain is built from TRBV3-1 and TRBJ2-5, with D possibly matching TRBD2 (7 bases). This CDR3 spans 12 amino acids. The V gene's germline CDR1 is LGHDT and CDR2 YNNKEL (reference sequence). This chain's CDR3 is CASRYPGGGVGF. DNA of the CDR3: TGTGCCAGCAGGTACCCGGGCGGGGGCGTCGGGTTC.

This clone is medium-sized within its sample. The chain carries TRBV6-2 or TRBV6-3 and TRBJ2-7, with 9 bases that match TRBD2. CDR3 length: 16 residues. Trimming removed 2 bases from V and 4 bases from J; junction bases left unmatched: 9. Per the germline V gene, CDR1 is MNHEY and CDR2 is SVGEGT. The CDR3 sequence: CASSYAGTSFGYEQYF. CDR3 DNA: TGTGCCAGCAGTTACGCAGGGACTAGCTTTGGTTACGAGCAGTACTTC.

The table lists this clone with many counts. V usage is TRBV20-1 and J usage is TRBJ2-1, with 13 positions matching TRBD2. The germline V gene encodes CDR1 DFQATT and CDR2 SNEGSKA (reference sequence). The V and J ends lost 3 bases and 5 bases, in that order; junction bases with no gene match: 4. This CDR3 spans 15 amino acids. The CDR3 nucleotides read TGCAGTGCTAGTCCACTAGCGGGGGGGCACAATGAGCAGTTCTTC. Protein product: CSASPLAGGHNEQFF.

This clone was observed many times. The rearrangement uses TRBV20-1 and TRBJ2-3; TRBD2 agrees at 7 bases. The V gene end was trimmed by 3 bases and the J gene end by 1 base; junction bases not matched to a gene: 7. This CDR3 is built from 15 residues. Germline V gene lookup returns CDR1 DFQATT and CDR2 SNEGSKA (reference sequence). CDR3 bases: TGCAGTGCTAGTCACGCGGGAGAGGGCACAGATACGCAGTATTTT. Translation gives CSASHAGEGTDTQYF.

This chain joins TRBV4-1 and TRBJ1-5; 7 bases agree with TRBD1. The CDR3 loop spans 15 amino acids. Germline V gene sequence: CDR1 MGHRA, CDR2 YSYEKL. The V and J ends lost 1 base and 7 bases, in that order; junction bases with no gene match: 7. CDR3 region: CASSQATGVNQPQHF. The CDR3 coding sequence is TGCGCCAGCAGCCAAGCCACAGGGGTAAACCAGCCCCAGCATTTT.

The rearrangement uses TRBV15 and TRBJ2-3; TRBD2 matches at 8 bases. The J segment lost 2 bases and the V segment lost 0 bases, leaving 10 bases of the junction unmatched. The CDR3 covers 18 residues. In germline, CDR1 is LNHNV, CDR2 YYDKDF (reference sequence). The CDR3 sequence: CATSRDTLAGAPTDTQYF. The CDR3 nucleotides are TGTGCCACCAGCAGAGATACCCTAGCGGGCGCCCCCACAGATACGCAGTATTTT.

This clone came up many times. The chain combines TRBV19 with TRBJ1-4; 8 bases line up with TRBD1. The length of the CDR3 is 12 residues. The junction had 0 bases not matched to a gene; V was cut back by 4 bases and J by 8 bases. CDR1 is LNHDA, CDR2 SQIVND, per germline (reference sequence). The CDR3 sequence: CASSRDREKLFF. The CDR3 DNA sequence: TGTGCCAGTAGTAGGGACAGGGAAAAACTGTTTTTT.

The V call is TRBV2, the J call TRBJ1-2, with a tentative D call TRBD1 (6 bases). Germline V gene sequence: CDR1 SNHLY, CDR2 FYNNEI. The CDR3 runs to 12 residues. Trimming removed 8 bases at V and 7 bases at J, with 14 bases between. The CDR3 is CASYREGAGYTF. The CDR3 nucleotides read TGTGCCAGCTACAGGGAGGGTGCTGGCTACACCTTC.

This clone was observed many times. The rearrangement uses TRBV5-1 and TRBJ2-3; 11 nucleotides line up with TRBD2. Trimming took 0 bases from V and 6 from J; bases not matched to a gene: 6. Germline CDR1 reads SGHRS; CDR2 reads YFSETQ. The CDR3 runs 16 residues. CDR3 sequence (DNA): TGCGCCAGCAGCTTGGGGACACTAGCGGGGGCGGATACGCAGTATTTT. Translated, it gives CASSLGTLAGADTQYF.

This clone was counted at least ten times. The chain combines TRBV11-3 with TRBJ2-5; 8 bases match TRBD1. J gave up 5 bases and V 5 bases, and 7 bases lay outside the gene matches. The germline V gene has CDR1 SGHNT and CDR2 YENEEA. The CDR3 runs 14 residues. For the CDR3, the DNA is TGTGCCAGCAGCCCAGGGGGCAGCCGGGAGACCCAGTACTTC. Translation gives CASSPGGSRETQYF.

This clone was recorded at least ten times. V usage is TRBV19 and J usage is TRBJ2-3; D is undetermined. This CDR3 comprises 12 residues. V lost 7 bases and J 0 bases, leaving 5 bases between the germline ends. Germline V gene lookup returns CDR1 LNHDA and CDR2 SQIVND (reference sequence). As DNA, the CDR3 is TGTGCCAGTAAGGGTAGCACAGATACGCAGTATTTT. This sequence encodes CASKGSTDTQYF.

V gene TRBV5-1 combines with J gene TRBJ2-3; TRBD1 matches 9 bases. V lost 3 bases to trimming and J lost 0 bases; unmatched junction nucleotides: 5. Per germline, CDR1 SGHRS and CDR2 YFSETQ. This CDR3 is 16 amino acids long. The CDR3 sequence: CASSSGDRGSTDTQYF. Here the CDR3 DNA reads TGCGCCAGCAGCTCCGGAGACAGGGGGAGCACAGATACGCAGTATTTT. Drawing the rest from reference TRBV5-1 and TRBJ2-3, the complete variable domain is KAGVTQTPRYLIKTRGQQVTLSCSPISGHRSVSWYQQTPGQGLQFLFEYFSETQRNKGNFPGRFSGRQFSNSRSEMNVSTLELGDSALYLCASSSGDRGSTDTQYFGPGTRLTVL.

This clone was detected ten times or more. The CDR3: CASRPVGATNEKLFF. DNA of the CDR3: TGTGCCAGCAGGCCGGTAGGGGCAACTAATGAAAAACTGTTTTTT. V is TRBV2 and J is TRBJ1-4; the D gene is possibly TRBD1 (5 bases). Germline V CDR1 and CDR2: SNHLY, FYNNEI. The ends were cut back, 6 bases at V and 0 bases at J, with 11 bases in the middle. This CDR3 contains 15 residues. Based on the CDR3 plus reference TRBV2 and TRBJ1-4, the full variable domain is EPEVTQTPSHQVTQMGQEVILRCVPISNHLYFYWYRQILGQKVEFLVSFYNNEISEKSEIFDDQFSVERPDGSNFTLKIRSTKLEDSAMYFCASRPVGATNEKLFFGSGTQLSVL.

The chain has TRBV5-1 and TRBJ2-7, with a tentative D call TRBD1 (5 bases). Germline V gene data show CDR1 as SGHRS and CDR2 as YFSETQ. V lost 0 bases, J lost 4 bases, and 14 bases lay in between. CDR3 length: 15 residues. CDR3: CASSLADSKKYEQYF. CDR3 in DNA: TGCGCCAGCAGCTTGGCCGACAGTAAAAAATACGAGCAGTACTTC.

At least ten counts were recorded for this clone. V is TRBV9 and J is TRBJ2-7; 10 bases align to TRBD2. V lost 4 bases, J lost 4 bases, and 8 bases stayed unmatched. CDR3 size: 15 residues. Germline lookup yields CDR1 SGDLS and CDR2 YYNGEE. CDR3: CASSSRAGGGYEQYF. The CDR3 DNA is TGTGCCAGCAGCTCCAGAGCGGGAGGGGGGTACGAGCAGTACTTC. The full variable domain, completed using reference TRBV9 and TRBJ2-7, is DSGVTQTPKHLITATGQRVTLRCSPRSGDLSVYWYQQSLDQGLQFLIQYYNGEERAKGNILERFSAQQFPDLHSELNLSSLELGDSALYFCASSSRAGGGYEQYFGPGTRLTVT.

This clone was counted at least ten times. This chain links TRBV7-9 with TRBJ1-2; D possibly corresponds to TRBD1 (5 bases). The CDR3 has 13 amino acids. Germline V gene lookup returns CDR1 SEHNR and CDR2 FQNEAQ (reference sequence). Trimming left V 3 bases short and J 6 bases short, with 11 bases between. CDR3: CASSFPGHHGYTF. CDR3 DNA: TGTGCCAGCAGCTTTCCTGGACACCATGGCTACACCTTC.